This entry lists 22 T cell receptor beta chains sequenced from one sample in a study of T cell changes during pregnancy in multiple sclerosis. Profiled with immunoSEQ multiplex PCR; TCRdb holds only in-frame clones, not every one. Altogether about 59,000 clones are present, 90% to 95% being singletons, with the ten largest covering roughly 0.85%. The specimen comprised peripheral blood, sampled before pregnancy. These receptors originate from a female donor with multiple sclerosis, enrolled in a pregnancy study.

The rearrangement links TRBV9 to TRBJ2-5, with 8 positions matching TRBD1. The germline V gene has CDR1 SGDLS and CDR2 YYNGEE. The CDR3 totals 15 residues. The junction had 7 bases not matched to a gene; V was cut back by 5 bases and J by 1 base. The CDR3 nucleotides read TGTGCCAGCAGTGCCCGGGACAGGCCCCAAGAGACCCAGTACTTC. It specifies CASSARDRPQETQYF. The full variable domain, in which reference TRBV9 and TRBJ2-5 provide the parts outside the CDR3, is DSGVTQTPKHLITATGQRVTLRCSPRSGDLSVYWYQQSLDQGLQFLIQYYNGEERAKGNILERFSAQQFPDLHSELNLSSLELGDSALYFCASSARDRPQETQYFGPGTRLLVL.

The rearrangement uses TRBV19 and TRBJ2-1; 9 nucleotides align to TRBD1. Trimming removed 7 bases from V and 4 bases from J; junction bases left unmatched: 11. The germline gives CDR1 LNHDA, CDR2 SQIVND (reference sequence). The CDR3 runs 16 residues. In DNA, the CDR3 is TGTGCCAGTATTCCCCGAACGGGACAGGGTTACAATGAGCAGTTCTTC. It is translated as CASIPRTGQGYNEQFF.

J is TRBJ2-2 and V is TRBV5-8, with 13 bases that match TRBD2. This CDR3 has 16 amino acids. Germline CDR1 reads SGHTS; CDR2 reads YDEGEE. The junction had 4 bases not matched to a gene; V was cut back by 4 bases and J by 4 bases. This CDR3 reads CASSGGLAGVTGELFF. The CDR3 DNA reads TGTGCCAGCAGCGGAGGACTAGCGGGGGTCACCGGGGAGCTGTTTTTT.

The genes are TRBV6-5 and TRBJ1-5; 11 bases fit TRBD1. The V gene's germline CDR1 is MNHEY and CDR2 SVGAGI. V lost 5 bases and J lost 9; bases outside the gene matches: 9. The CDR3 has 15 residues. The chain's CDR3 is CASSTGQGAFRPQHF. DNA of the CDR3: TGTGCCAGCAGTACCGGACAGGGGGCATTTCGGCCCCAGCATTTT.

This chain uses TRBV27 with TRBJ1-2; 7 bases line up with TRBD1. This CDR3 is built from 14 residues. Germline CDR1 is MNHEY and CDR2 is SMNVEV (reference sequence). V shed 2 bases, J shed 4 bases, and the junction held 4 bases outside the gene matches. The CDR3, as DNA: TGTGCCAGCAGTTTAAGACAGGGAGTCTATGGCTACACCTTC. It is translated as CASSLRQGVYGYTF.

In DNA form, the CDR3 reads TGTGCCTGGAGTCAGCCTCAGCGGGGGGCGAAAGAGACCCAGTACTTC. Encoded protein: CAWSQPQRGAKETQYF. The chain recombines TRBV30 with TRBJ2-5; 9 bases match TRBD2. Germline values: CDR1 GTSNPN, CDR2 SVGIG (reference sequence). CDR3 length: 16 amino acids. Trimming at V came to 2 bases and at J to 3 bases, leaving 10 bases not matched to a gene.

This clone is medium-sized. The J gene is TRBJ2-3, the V gene TRBV6-4, with 9 bases identical to TRBD2. V gave up 6 bases and J gave up 4 bases; unmatched junction bases: 8. The CDR3 sequence is 15 residues long. CDR1 and CDR2 from the germline V gene are MRHNA and SNTAGT. The CDR3 loop is CASRSGGSPADTQYF. In nucleotides, the CDR3 is TGTGCCAGCAGGAGCGGGGGGTCCCCCGCAGATACGCAGTATTTT.

V usage is TRBV4-3 and J usage is TRBJ2-7; D gene uncertain. There are 13 residues in the CDR3. Trimming removed 0 bases at V and 2 bases at J, with 5 bases between. From germline, CDR1 is LGHNA and CDR2 YSLEER. The CDR3 region is CASSQDTAYEQYF. Written as DNA, the CDR3 is TGCGCCAGCAGCCAAGATACGGCCTACGAGCAGTACTTC.

The rearrangement links TRBV7-2 to TRBJ2-3; unclear D gene. V was shortened by 3 bases and J by 0 bases, with 7 bases between the two germline ends. CDR1 and CDR2 (germline): SGHTA, FQGNSA. This CDR3 region has 14 residues. The CDR3 region is CASSFSFSTDTQYF. The CDR3 region has the DNA TGTGCCAGCAGCTTTTCTTTTAGCACAGATACGCAGTATTTT.

V is TRBV6-5 and J is TRBJ1-1; perhaps TRBD1 as D (5 bases). Germline lookup yields CDR1 MNHEY and CDR2 SVGAGI. The CDR3 loop spans 12 amino acids. V was trimmed by 6 bases and J by 5 bases, leaving 10 bases between them. CDR3 in amino acids: CASRRAGTEAFF. The DNA of the CDR3 is TGTGCCAGCAGACGAGCAGGGACTGAAGCTTTCTTT.

The J gene is TRBJ2-2, the V gene TRBV9; 8 nucleotides align to TRBD1. The CDR3 spans 15 residues. The germline CDR1 and CDR2 sequences are SGDLS and YYNGEE. V was pared by 3 bases and J by 5 bases, with 6 bases of the junction left unmatched. CDR3 bases: TGTGCCAGCAGCGCTGGGACAGGTCTAACCGGGGAGCTGTTTTTT. It codes for CASSAGTGLTGELFF.

The chain has TRBV4-3 and TRBJ2-1, with TRBD2 matching over 11 bases. V was clipped by 5 bases and J by 8 bases; unmatched bases: 11. The CDR3 spans 16 residues. Looked up from germline, CDR1 is LGHNA and CDR2 is YSLEER. The DNA for the CDR3 is TGCGCCAGCAGCGATAAGGTAGCGGGGGGGCTGGATGAGCAGTTCTTC. This codes for CASSDKVAGGLDEQFF.

This clone has only a few counts. The chain recombines TRBV14 with TRBJ1-1, with D tentatively TRBD1 (5 bases). The V gene lost 1 base and the J gene lost 3 bases, with 6 bases spanning the gap. The CDR3 sequence is 13 residues long. Germline V lookup: CDR1 SGHDN, CDR2 FVKESK. CDR3 DNA: TGTGCCAGCAGCCAAGTAGGGGACACTGAAGCTTTCTTT. Its protein product is CASSQVGDTEAFF.

CDR3 sequence reads: CASSEEIVGTEAFF. The CDR3 coding sequence is TGTGCCAGCAGTGAGGAGATCGTTGGGACTGAAGCTTTCTTT. The chain links TRBV2 to TRBJ1-1, with unresolved D. The CDR3 loop spans 14 amino acids. Trimming took off 3 bases at V and 5 bases at J, with 13 bases between the two ends. The V gene's germline CDR1 is SNHLY and CDR2 FYNNEI.

In DNA, the CDR3 is TGCGCCAGCAGCCAAGATCCAATAGGCACAGATACGCAGTATTTT. It specifies CASSQDPIGTDTQYF. The rearrangement links TRBV4-1 to TRBJ2-3, with D unclear. The CDR3 extends over 15 amino acids. CDR1 is MGHRA and CDR2 is YSYEKL in the germline V gene. V was pared by 0 bases and J by 1 base, with 8 bases between.

This clone was counted only a few times. This chain links TRBV7-9 with TRBJ1-1; D uncertain. This CDR3 region has 11 residues. Germline V gene sequence: CDR1 SEHNR, CDR2 FQNEAQ (reference sequence). The V end was cut by 2 bases, the J end by 6 bases, with 4 bases between. The CDR3 sequence: CASSLSSEAFF. In DNA, the CDR3 is TGTGCCAGCAGCTTATCATCTGAAGCTTTCTTT.

V usage is TRBV7-3 and J usage is TRBJ2-5; D possibly corresponds to TRBD1 (7 bases). The ends were cut back, 2 bases at V and 5 bases at J, with 15 bases in the middle. CDR3 length equals 15 residues. The germline gives CDR1 SGHTA, CDR2 FQGTGA. This CDR3 reads CASSLGSGGGETQYF. The CDR3 coding sequence is TGTGCCAGCAGCTTAGGGTCAGGGGGAGGTGAGACCCAGTACTTC.

In nucleotides, the CDR3 is TGTGCCAGTAGTATAACCGGCCCAGGGACAGATGAAAAACTGTTTTTT. Translation: CASSITGPGTDEKLFF. The rearrangement joins TRBV19 to TRBJ1-4, with 7 nucleotides matching TRBD1. The CDR3 has 16 amino acids. CDR1 and CDR2 from the germline V gene are LNHDA and SQIVND (reference sequence). After removal of 2 bases from V and 6 bases from J, the junction contained 9 bases not matched to a gene.

This clone came up a few times. The chain has TRBV6-5 and TRBJ1-2, with a weak D call TRBD1 (6 bases). There are 14 residues in the CDR3. V lost 10 bases to trimming and J lost 8 bases, with 23 bases between them. CDR1 MNHEY and CDR2 SVGAGI come from the germline V gene. DNA for the CDR3: TGTGCCAACGCAACCTCTACAGGGATAAAAGGCTACACCTTC. The encoded protein is CANATSTGIKGYTF.

The chain recombines TRBV30 with TRBJ1-2, with TRBD1 identical over 7 bases. V was pared by 3 bases and J by 4 bases, with 5 bases of the junction left unmatched. Germline V gives CDR1 GTSNPN, CDR2 SVGIG (reference sequence). This CDR3 is built from 13 residues. The CDR3 DNA is TGTGCCTGGAGGAGGGACAGCGGCTATGGCTACACCTTC. It translates to CAWRRDSGYGYTF.

V gene TRBV12-5 combines with J gene TRBJ2-2; 7 positions agree with TRBD1. The CDR3 has 17 residues. The V and J ends lost 1 base and 7 bases, in that order; junction bases with no gene match: 12. The germline gives CDR1 LGHNT, CDR2 FRNRAP. DNA of the CDR3: TGTGCTAGTGGTTTGGGACAGGGTACCTATAGGTTCGGGGAGCTGTTTTTT. Translated, it gives CASGLGQGTYRFGELFF. Drawing the rest from reference TRBV12-5 and TRBJ2-2, the complete variable domain is DARVTQTPRHKVTEMGQEVTMRCQPILGHNTVFWYRQTMMQGLELLAYFRNRAPLDDSGMPKDRFSAEMPDATLATLKIQPSEPRDSAVYFCASGLGQGTYRFGELFFGEGSRLTVL.

V and J are TRBV9 and TRBJ2-3; D unresolved. The CDR3 covers 11 residues. Trimming pared 3 bases from V and 5 bases from J, leaving 4 bases between. Germline CDR1 SGDLS, CDR2 YYNGEE. The CDR3 nucleotides are TGTGCCAGCAGCGCCCAAGATACGCAGTATTTT. This sequence encodes CASSAQDTQYF. Drawing the rest from reference TRBV9 and TRBJ2-3, the complete variable domain is DSGVTQTPKHLITATGQRVTLRCSPRSGDLSVYWYQQSLDQGLQFLIQYYNGEERAKGNILERFSAQQFPDLHSELNLSSLELGDSALYFCASSAQDTQYFGPGTRLTVL.